This TCR beta chain was identified during a study of T cell responses to AZD1222 COVID-19 vaccine. The CDR3 has 15 residues. CDR1 and CDR2 from the germline V gene are SGHKS and YYEKEE (reference sequence). V gave up 0 bases and J gave up 3 bases; unmatched junction bases: 6. The repertoire was sequenced with immunoSEQ multiplex PCR; TCRdb's copy has only in-frame clones and lacks some. The top ten hold more than 3.5% of the sample, which has about 100,000 clones, more than 75% seen once. The sample here was peripheral blood, taken on day 0 of MenACWY control vaccination. This receptor was taken from an adult in good health. The chain couples TRBV5-5 to TRBJ2-7, with TRBD1 identical over 7 bases. CDR3 amino acids: CASSLGQGQFYEQYF. The CDR3 nucleotides read TGTGCCAGCAGCTTGGGACAGGGTCAATTCTACGAGCAGTACTTC.